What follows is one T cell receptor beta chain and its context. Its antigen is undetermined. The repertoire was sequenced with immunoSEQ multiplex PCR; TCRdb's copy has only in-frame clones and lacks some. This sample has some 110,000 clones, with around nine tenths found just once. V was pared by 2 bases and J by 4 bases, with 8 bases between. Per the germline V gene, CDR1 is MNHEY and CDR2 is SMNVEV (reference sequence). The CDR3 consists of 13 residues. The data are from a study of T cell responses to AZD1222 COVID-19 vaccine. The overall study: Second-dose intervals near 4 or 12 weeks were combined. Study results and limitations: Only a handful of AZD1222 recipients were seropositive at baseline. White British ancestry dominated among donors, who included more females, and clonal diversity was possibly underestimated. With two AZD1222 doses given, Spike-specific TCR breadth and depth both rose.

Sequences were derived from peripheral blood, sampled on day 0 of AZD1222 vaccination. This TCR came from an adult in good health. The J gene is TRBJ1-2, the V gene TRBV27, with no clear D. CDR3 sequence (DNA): TGTGCCAGCAGTTTAGAGGGAGGCTATGGCTACACCTTC. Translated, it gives CASSLEGGYGYTF.